One sample yielded the 22 T cell receptor beta chains listed below, sequenced in a study of technical replicates of blood from several donors. The table came from immunoSEQ multiplex PCR; TCRdb's copy has only in-frame clones and leaves some out. This sample has roughly 60,000 clones, with 91% found just once. Material for sequencing was PBMCs. These TCRs come from a human donor in good health. Some clones in this sample may be carry-over from other donors' samples.

The chain combines TRBV25-1 with TRBJ2-1, with TRBD2 identical over 7 bases. Looked up from germline, CDR1 is MGHDK and CDR2 is SYGVNS. After removal of 2 bases from V and 3 bases from J, the junction contained 1 base not matched to a gene. The CDR3 sequence is 14 residues long. This CDR3 reads CASSESGDYNEQFF. The CDR3 DNA follows: TGTGCCAGCAGTGAAAGCGGGGACTACAATGAGCAGTTCTTC.

The chain joins TRBV11-2 to TRBJ2-1, with D hard to call. Deletions cut 1 base from V and 10 bases from J, with 8 bases between. The germline V gene encodes CDR1 SGHAT and CDR2 FQNNGV. The CDR3 sequence is 12 residues long. CDR3 sequence (DNA): TGTGCCAGCAGCTTAGGAGTCCTAGAGCAGTTCTTC. This encodes CASSLGVLEQFF.

This clone was seen once. This chain links TRBV4-3 with TRBJ2-1, with 11 bases lining up with TRBD2. J gave up 5 bases and V 1 base, and 7 bases lay outside the gene matches. The CDR3 is made up of 17 amino acids. Germline-derived CDR1 and CDR2 are LGHNA and YSLEER. The CDR3 region is CASSQALLAGGHNEQFF. In DNA form, the CDR3 reads TGCGCCAGCAGCCAAGCCTTGCTAGCGGGGGGTCACAATGAGCAGTTCTTC.

This clone was counted a single time. The rearrangement joins TRBV5-4 to TRBJ2-7; 7 bases match TRBD1. Germline assignment: CDR1 SGHNT and CDR2 YYREEE (reference sequence). V lost 0 bases and J lost 4; bases outside the gene matches: 1. This CDR3 is 13 amino acids long. This CDR3 is CASSLDRGYEQYF. CDR3 DNA: TGTGCCAGCAGCTTGGACAGGGGATACGAGCAGTACTTC.

J is TRBJ1-4 and V is TRBV7-9; D is undetermined. This CDR3 contains 11 residues. With 3 bases removed from V and 8 bases from J, the gap between germline ends came to 4 bases. Germline V lookup: CDR1 SEHNR, CDR2 FQNEAQ (reference sequence). CDR3 residues: CASSLREKLFF. The CDR3 bases are TGTGCCAGCAGCTTGAGGGAAAAACTGTTTTTT.

The chain joins TRBV5-4 to TRBJ2-7, with 10 bases lining up with TRBD1. The V and J ends lost 5 bases and 2 bases, in that order; junction bases with no gene match: 7. CDR3 length equals 15 residues. The germline gives CDR1 SGHNT, CDR2 YYREEE (reference sequence). The CDR3 nucleotides are TGTGCCAGCAGGGACGGACAGGGGGGGACCTACGAGCAGTACTTC. This codes for CASRDGQGGTYEQYF.

The V gene is TRBV4-2, the J gene TRBJ2-1; 10 bases are shared with TRBD2. Trimming removed 0 bases from V and 15 bases from J; junction bases left unmatched: 11. The CDR3 has 15 amino acids. The germline gives CDR1 LGHNA, CDR2 YNFKEQ. As DNA, the CDR3 is TGTGCCAGCAGCCAAGATCTTCTGGCTAGCGGGAGCCTGTTCTTC. Amino acids: CASSQDLLASGSLFF.

This clone was counted a single time. This rearrangement joins TRBV7-9 to TRBJ1-5; D is possibly TRBD1 (5 bases). Trimming stripped 4 bases from V and 7 bases from J, with 14 bases between. The CDR3 spans 14 residues. CDR1 and CDR2 (germline): SEHNR, FQNEAQ (reference sequence). DNA for the CDR3: TGTGCCAGCAGCTCGGGGGGACTGGAACAGCCCCAGCATTTT. The encoded protein is CASSSGGLEQPQHF.

This chain connects TRBV6-5 to TRBJ1-2; D is perhaps TRBD1 (5 bases). Germline values: CDR1 MNHEY, CDR2 SVGAGI. The CDR3 runs 14 residues. Trimming left V 6 bases short and J 5 bases short, with 16 bases between. CDR3 residues: CASRTAGLRYGYTF. The CDR3, as DNA: TGTGCCAGCAGAACTGCGGGACTTCGGTATGGCTACACCTTC.

The chain is built from TRBV7-9 and TRBJ1-6, with TRBD1 identical over 10 bases. With 6 bases clipped from V and 7 bases from J, the junction kept 12 bases outside the gene matches. From germline, CDR1 is SEHNR and CDR2 FQNEAQ (reference sequence). The CDR3 covers 17 residues. This CDR3 reads CASSSSRGTGANSPLHF. The CDR3 coding sequence is TGTGCCAGCAGTTCAAGTAGGGGGACAGGGGCGAATTCACCCCTCCACTTT.

The gene calls are TRBV19 and TRBJ1-1; TRBD1 is a possible D gene (5 bases). Germline-derived CDR1 and CDR2 are LNHDA and SQIVND (reference sequence). There are 13 residues in the CDR3. Trimming removed 11 bases at V and 7 bases at J, with 20 bases between. In nucleotides, the CDR3 is TGTGCCGAAACTATATCAACAGGCGATGAAGCTTTCTTT. It specifies CAETISTGDEAFF.

The chain joins TRBV11-2 to TRBJ2-3; D ambiguous. V was clipped by 3 bases and J by 0 bases, with 13 bases between them. The CDR3 is 16 amino acids. The germline gives CDR1 SGHAT, CDR2 FQNNGV. CDR3 loop: CASSFVKRSSTDTQYF. The CDR3 nucleotides read TGTGCCAGCAGCTTCGTAAAGCGATCTAGCACAGATACGCAGTATTTT.

The rearrangement joins TRBV11-2 to TRBJ2-5, with 13 nucleotides matching TRBD2. The CDR3 consists of 16 residues. The V gene end was trimmed by 4 bases and the J gene end by 3 bases; junction bases not matched to a gene: 5. From germline, CDR1 is SGHAT and CDR2 FQNNGV. This CDR3 is CASSWRTSGGEETQYF. The CDR3 DNA is TGTGCCAGCAGCTGGAGGACTAGCGGGGGCGAAGAGACCCAGTACTTC.

The chain links TRBV7-9 to TRBJ1-1; D call uncertain. Germline CDR1 is SEHNR and CDR2 is FQNEAQ (reference sequence). The CDR3 runs 14 residues. V was shortened by 4 bases and J by 0 bases, with 9 bases between the two germline ends. This CDR3 reads CASSSGSLNTEAFF. Here the CDR3 DNA reads TGTGCCAGCAGCTCCGGGAGTTTGAACACTGAAGCTTTCTTT.

The genes are TRBV30 and TRBJ2-1; possible D gene TRBD1, 5 bases. Trimming left V 0 bases short and J 8 bases short, with 5 bases between. The CDR3 loop spans 11 amino acids. Germline CDR1 is GTSNPN and CDR2 is SVGIG (reference sequence). DNA for the CDR3: TGTGCCTGGAGTGTACAGGATGAGCAGTTCTTC. This translates into CAWSVQDEQFF.

V usage is TRBV5-1 and J usage is TRBJ2-7; 11 bases match TRBD2. The length of the CDR3 is 15 residues. Unmatched junction bases numbered 6, after V lost 4 bases and J lost 3 bases. CDR1 is SGHRS and CDR2 is YFSETQ in the germline V gene. The CDR3 DNA reads TGCGCCAGCAGCCCTACTAGCGGGGGAAGCTACGAGCAGTACTTC. The encoded protein is CASSPTSGGSYEQYF.

The V call is TRBV10-3, the J call TRBJ1-4, with 7 bases aligning to TRBD1. Trimming cost V 2 bases and J 8 bases; bases outside gene matches: 5. The CDR3 runs to 14 residues. The V gene's germline CDR1 is ENHRY and CDR2 SYGVKD. CDR3 in DNA: TGTGCCATCAGTGAGACAGGGGTAAGAGAAAAACTGTTTTTT. It is translated as CAISETGVREKLFF.

V gene TRBV25-1 combines with J gene TRBJ2-7, with TRBD2 matching over 11 bases. The trim removed 4 bases at V and 3 bases at J, leaving 8 bases unmatched. Germline V gene data show CDR1 as MGHDK and CDR2 as SYGVNS. The CDR3 runs 16 residues. The CDR3 protein is CASSGTTSGRGYEQYF. The CDR3 DNA follows: TGTGCCAGCAGTGGAACCACTAGCGGGAGAGGCTACGAGCAGTACTTC.

The chain has TRBV27 and TRBJ1-2; TRBD1 matches at 10 bases. Trimming cost V 6 bases and J 8 bases; bases outside gene matches: 9. In germline, CDR1 is MNHEY, CDR2 SMNVEV (reference sequence). The CDR3 loop spans 14 amino acids. The CDR3 reads CASRRGQGIGGYTF. The CDR3 DNA follows: TGTGCCAGCAGAAGGGGACAGGGGATAGGGGGCTACACCTTC.

V gene TRBV6-5 combines with J gene TRBJ1-1; 8 positions agree with TRBD1. The junction had 10 bases not matched to a gene; V was cut back by 2 bases and J by 8 bases. Germline V CDR1 and CDR2: MNHEY, SVGAGI. This CDR3 is built from 15 residues. CDR3 DNA sequence: TGTGCCAGCAGTTACCACGTCCCGGGACAGGAAGAAGCTTTCTTT. Amino acids: CASSYHVPGQEEAFF.

The rearrangement uses TRBV7-9 and TRBJ2-3, with 11 bases lining up with TRBD2. In germline, CDR1 is SEHNR, CDR2 FQNEAQ (reference sequence). The J segment lost 4 bases and the V segment lost 5 bases, leaving 8 bases of the junction unmatched. CDR3 size: 16 residues. CDR3 region: CASSPQLAGVPDTQYF. The CDR3 nucleotides are TGTGCCAGCAGCCCCCAACTAGCGGGAGTACCAGATACGCAGTATTTT.

The V call is TRBV6-1, the J call TRBJ1-4; D gene ambiguous. Germline CDR1 MNHNS, CDR2 SASEGT. The CDR3 has 12 amino acids. The V end was cut by 11 bases, the J end by 5 bases, with 12 bases between. The CDR3 loop reads CAGGQPNEKLFF. CDR3 nucleotides: TGTGCCGGTGGGCAGCCGAATGAAAAACTGTTTTTT.